These 6 T cell receptor beta chains came from one sample sequenced in a study of control samples from healthy donors and cancer patients (dated by TCRdb to 2019 to 2021). Receptor amplification or capture employed the immunoSEQ multiplex PCR assay. Here the immuneACCESS table is served through TCRdb, limited to in-frame sequences with V and J called. Missing clones are a known gap in these copies; in checked studies unresolved V genes cover under half, and the rest lacks a known reason. Here the sample has about 100,000 clones; less than 90% occur a single time. The ten largest make up approximately 20% of the sample. The sequenced sample was blood. These TCRs come from a woman aged 45 to 65 in good health.

This clone was seen just once. V is TRBV30 and J is TRBJ2-4; tentatively, D is TRBD1 (6 bases). Trimming took off 2 bases at V and 6 bases at J, with 11 bases between the two ends. CDR3 length equals 13 residues. Germline V gives CDR1 GTSNPN, CDR2 SVGIG (reference sequence). The DNA of the CDR3 is TGTGCCTGGAGTATGGACAGTCTAAACATTCAGTACTTC. It encodes CAWSMDSLNIQYF.

This chain connects TRBV15 to TRBJ1-1; no clear D gene. Germline V gene sequence: CDR1 LNHNV, CDR2 YYDKDF (reference sequence). This CDR3 is built from 14 residues. The V end was cut by 5 bases, the J end by 2 bases, with 12 bases between. CDR3 sequence: CATSPHDGNTEAFF. CDR3 sequence (DNA): TGTGCCACCAGCCCCCATGACGGCAACACTGAAGCTTTCTTT.

The chain employs TRBV3-1 (or the pseudogene TRBV3-2) and TRBJ2-2; tentative D call: TRBD2 (6 bases). V lost 0 bases and J lost 9, with 14 bases in between. The germline CDR1 and CDR2 sequences are LGHDT and YNNKEL (reference sequence). The CDR3 has 15 residues. In DNA form, the CDR3 reads TGTGCCAGCAGCCAAGATGGGGCGGGGTACTGGGAGCTGTTTTTT. This gives the protein CASSQDGAGYWELFF.

This chain joins TRBV24-1 and TRBJ1-2; D is unclear. The germline CDR1 and CDR2 sequences are KGHDR and SFDVKD. The CDR3 runs to 11 residues. V was shortened by 4 bases and J by 8 bases, with 7 bases between the two germline ends. DNA of the CDR3: TGTGCCACCAGTGACTCTCGGGGCTACACCTTC. It encodes CATSDSRGYTF.

The CDR3 region has the DNA TGTGCCAGCAGCTTGAAGGGGAACACCGGGGAGCTGTTTTTT. This translates into CASSLKGNTGELFF. The chain carries TRBV5-5 and TRBJ2-2; D is ambiguous. The CDR3 totals 14 residues. Germline-derived CDR1 and CDR2 are SGHKS and YYEKEE (reference sequence). V was shortened by 1 base and J by 1 base, with 5 bases between the two germline ends.

The chain joins TRBV7-3 to TRBJ2-3; 7 positions agree with TRBD1. This CDR3 has 14 residues. Unmatched junction bases numbered 2, after V lost 4 bases and J lost 1 base. Germline V gives CDR1 SGHTA, CDR2 FQGTGA. CDR3 nucleotides: TGTGCCAGCAGCTCCGGACAGGGCACAGATACGCAGTATTTT. It translates to CASSSGQGTDTQYF.